This T cell receptor beta chain was captured in a study of blood T cell repertoires in COVID-19 (TCRdb year 2020). In the study overall: Collaborator samples came from the United States, Italy and Spain and covered acute and convalescent phases of COVID-19. The prospective study material was composed of cDNA or gDNA derived from T cells, B-cell-depleted T cells, or PBMCs. Subjects who had been exposed to COVID-19, were actively infected with it, or had recovered from it provided the deeply sampled blood TCRbeta repertoires that made up the dataset. The repertoires were released in a freely available public database meant as a resource for research on the immune response to SARS-CoV-2. Samples were obtained from the ongoing ImmuneRACE study (first 160 participants) and from 1,254 subjects provided by 6 global collaborators. The sample metadata nearly always contained a de-identified subject ID, COVID-19 status, age in years and sex. HLA class I and class II types, where available, came from metadata supplied by the sample provider rather than from assay-based typing. Summary of the overall study and its limitations: How much clinical and demographic metadata was included differed by source and by participant, and the metadata was provided uncurated.

TCRbeta CDR3 regions were amplified from genomic DNA using the immunoSEQ Assay, a bias-controlled multiplex PCR. In the original analysis: Nucleated cell counts per sample were estimated from amplification of reference gene primers within the assay. Sequence reads were collapsed and filtered to measure the absolute abundance of every unique TCRbeta CDR3 rearrangement. Productive Simpson clonality was computed per sample as the square root of Simpson's diversity index over productive rearrangements. In its TCRdb copy, this immuneACCESS table keeps in-frame sequences only and misses some clones. Where compared with another copy, unresolved V genes explain less than half of these, and the others have no known cause. The V and J calls and the clone size are those of that table, but D and trimming were determined from the DNA. The sample table holds approximately 230,000 clones, of which 82% were seen once. The ten largest clonotypes hold about 15% of the sample.

From the germline V gene (reference sequence), CDR1 is LGHDT and CDR2 is YNNKEL. The CDR3, from cysteine to phenylalanine, totals 16 residues. Only CDR3 DNA is held: 48 bases, read in frame from base 1. V loses 8 bases at its end and J loses 9 bases; junction bases beyond the gene matches: 13. Details on this clone: It has no known antigen specificity. Base qualities are not at hand, and no much larger clone is one base apart.

Participants in the prospective study were aged about 18 to 95 years, lived in approximately 26 United States geographic areas, and enrolled through a virtual design. Cohort assignment in the prospective study relied on participant-reported clinical history from a screening survey and a study questionnaire. ImmuneRACE Cohort 3 recovered participants were defined by two consecutive negative NP/OP PCR tests, healthcare professional clearance, or symptom resolution. Each participant in the prospective study had whole blood, serum and a nasopharyngeal or oropharyngeal swab collected by mobile phlebotomists. Prospective study participants could optionally give additional blood draws and questionnaires over a roughly 2-month period. Prospective study blood samples were shipped either frozen or at room temperature before DNA extraction.

The origin of this receptor is a man aged 35 to 55 who had recovered from COVID-19. Material for sequencing was PBMCs or T cells enriched from blood (not recorded which). The chain is assembled from TRBV3-1 (or the pseudogene TRBV3-2) and TRBJ1-6, with 10 junctional bases fitting TRBD1. The base sequence is TGTGCCAGCGCGACGGGGGACAGGGGTAGTGGTTCACCCCTCCACTTT. Its protein product is CASATGDRGSGSPLHF.